This T cell receptor (beta chain) was found in a study of T cells after yellow fever vaccination (dated by TCRdb to about 2019). Context from the whole study: The SMART-Seq v4 Ultra Low Input RNA kit was used to prepare libraries from fractions with low cell numbers. To follow T-cell clones before and after both primary and booster YFV17D yellow fever vaccination, bulk TCR alpha and beta repertoires underwent longitudinal sequencing. Two healthy male donors made up the cohort, one aged 18 to 29 years and the other aged 30 to 40 years. Blood samples were taken at several timepoints before and after primary and secondary immunization, and bulk PBMC replicates and cell subsets were isolated.

In the case of this clonotype: What this receptor recognizes is not known. No base qualities exist here, and no much larger clone lies one base off it.

Overall results and qualifications from the work: A small fraction of clonotypes showed up in both the CD4 and CD8 compartments, probably as a result of convergent recombination. Because abundant contaminating clonotypes from the bulk population could be contained in FACS-sorted repertoires, computational filtering was required. Compared with the primary T-cell response, the secondary T-cell response was faster but weaker, reaching its peak on day 5 rather than on day 15. Because only a couple of donors were included in the study, the extent to which the findings can be generalized is limited. After the booster, most clones that had expanded after primary vaccination were detected again (approximately 95% of CD4 and roughly 86% of CD8), suggesting broad maintenance of memory.

The trim is 0 bases for V and 9 bases for J, with a gap of 12 bases between the germline ends. From a lookup of the germline V gene, CDR1 and CDR2 are MGHRA and YSYEKL. The CDR3, from cysteine to phenylalanine, totals 15 residues. Just the 45-base CDR3 DNA is kept, in frame starting at base 1. TCR cDNA was synthesized by 5'RACE template switching, through which a universal primer site and unique molecular identifiers were introduced. Priming of cDNA synthesis was performed from both the TCR alpha and TCR beta constant segments. Library amplification involved two PCR steps, and the second step added sample barcodes and sequencing adapters. Sequencing of libraries was done on Illumina HiSeq 2500 (2x100 bp) or NovaSeq (2x150 bp). From the authors' description of their analysis: MIGEC was used to demultiplex reads and collapse the reads into UMI consensus sequences, and MiXCR was used for V(D)J alignment. Clonotypes responding to the vaccine were identified with edgeR on replicate PBMC samples, with the criteria of FDR below 0.01 and a log2 fold change above 5 up to day 15. CD4 or CD8 identity was assigned to each bulk clonotype according to whether the clonotype was present at higher abundance in the sequenced CD4 repertoire or the sequenced CD8 repertoire. TCRdb redid the processing of the public reads, applying fastp at Q25 and MiXCR, and retained in-frame beta chains. Every CDR3 protein is listed once, alongside the most common genes and DNA of its rows. These V and J calls rely on TCRdb rather than the paper's analysis. The sample table records some 600,000 distinct CDR3 sequences; less than 20% of these occur just once. The ten largest clones add up to 15% to 20% of the sample.

What this sample's treatment or condition label stands for: live attenuated yellow fever vaccine strain. At each blood-draw timepoint, two biological replicates of bulk PBMCs were collected. PBMCs were isolated from peripheral blood using a standard Ficoll-Paque protocol. RNA was extracted with TriZol from bulk PBMCs, CD4 and CD8 fractions, and dextramer-positive and dextramer-negative fractions. The sequence joins TRBV4-1 to TRBJ1-6; a weak D assignment points to TRBD1 (5 bases agree). The sequences come from PBMCs, collected 5 to 6 days after the first yellow fever vaccination. This TCR derives from a man between 18 and 29 years old who received the YFV17D yellow fever vaccine. The nucleotide sequence reads TGCGCCAGCAGCCAAGAACGGCAGGGAGGTTCACCCCTCCACTTT. It translates as CASSQERQGGSPLHF.